The TCR beta chain under discussion was sequenced for a study of human T cells and chemical hapten exposure. Study context: Patch tests put 0.01% DPC on the upper back, and the results were checked at 6 days.

It was the library that attached unique molecular identifiers to individual cDNA molecules. Authors' methods: There were a median of approximately 96,000 TCRs per sample, with a range from about 23,224 to 690,600. MiXCR, run by TCRdb on the RACE reads, gives a single entry per CDR3 protein. The V and J calls and clone size come from TCRdb's table, not from the authors' own analysis. The sample records about 69,000 distinct CDR3 sequences, about a tenth being singletons. The time point here: patch test 2, 6 weeks after DPC sensitization. Treatment given: therapeutic diphenylcyclopropenone sensitization with weekly scalp DPC. General study findings and limits: DPC sensitization left the count of TCRs above 1 in 1000 unchanged.

Germline lookup yields CDR1 SNHLY and CDR2 FYNNEI. The CDR3 is 15 amino acids. Between the trimmed V and J ends, which lost 6 bases and 0 bases, there was a span of 9 bases. Comment on this clonotype: Its antigen is unidentified.

V usage is TRBV2 and J usage is TRBJ1-6, with unresolved D. The receptor was isolated from a woman between 45 and 65 years old with alopecia areata. Some clones in this sample may be carry-over from other donors' samples. Sequenced material: whole blood, taken in connection with sensitization to the hapten diphenylcyclopropenone (DPC). CDR3 DNA sequence: TGTGCCAGCAGCAGAGAAAGCTCCTATAATTCACCCCTCCACTTT. Residues: CASSRESSYNSPLHF.